These 23 T cell receptor beta chains share one sample of origin, sequenced in a study of neoadjuvant anti-PD-1 for oral cavity cancer. Here immunoSEQ multiplex PCR was the method, and the copy in TCRdb shows in-frame clones only, minus some. The repertoire holds about 7,500 clones, under 85% seen once, with over 3% in the top ten. The input for sequencing was PBMCs, taken before nivolumab (anti-PD-1) treatment. Receptors were obtained from a person between 40 and 85 years old with oral cavity squamous cell carcinoma.

The V gene is TRBV28, the J gene TRBJ1-1, with D unresolved. The germline gives CDR1 MDHEN, CDR2 SYDVKM. Deletions cut 2 bases from V and 0 bases from J, with 13 bases between. The CDR3 loop spans 16 amino acids. CDR3 sequence (DNA): TGTGCCAGCAGTTTAGAGCGTAGGCGGATGAACACTGAAGCTTTCTTT. This encodes CASSLERRRMNTEAFF.

V and J are TRBV7-3 and TRBJ2-2; TRBD2 matches 8 bases. V shed 2 bases and J 4 bases; nucleotides not matched to a gene: 3. Germline CDR1 and CDR2: SGHTA and FQGTGA. This CDR3 spans 15 amino acids. The CDR3 nucleotides read TGTGCCAGCAGCTTACCCCGGGGGGGCACCGGGGAGCTGTTTTTT. Protein sequence: CASSLPRGGTGELFF.

The chain joins TRBV19 to TRBJ1-2; 8 bases are a match to TRBD1. The CDR3 totals 13 residues. The germline CDR1 and CDR2 sequences are LNHDA and SQIVND (reference sequence). The V and J ends lost 10 bases and 8 bases, in that order; junction bases with no gene match: 12. The CDR3 protein is CATDRQGKGGYTF. For the CDR3, the DNA is TGTGCCACAGACAGACAGGGGAAAGGGGGCTACACCTTC.

The genes are TRBV6-5 and TRBJ2-7, with TRBD1 as a possible D gene (6 bases). Germline V gene lookup returns CDR1 MNHEY and CDR2 SVGAGI. V was pared by 0 bases and J by 4 bases, with 13 bases between. This CDR3 comprises 15 residues. The chain's CDR3 is CASSYSPDSFYEQYF. Here the CDR3 DNA reads TGTGCCAGCAGTTACTCTCCGGACAGTTTTTACGAGCAGTACTTC.

This clone was seen once. The V call is TRBV11-2, the J call TRBJ2-1; D remains unclear. This CDR3 comprises 12 residues. CDR1 and CDR2 (germline): SGHAT, FQNNGV. Trimming pared 6 bases from V and 6 bases from J, leaving 9 bases between. The CDR3 loop reads CASRTLGNEQFF. The CDR3 coding sequence is TGTGCCAGCAGGACTCTCGGCAATGAGCAGTTCTTC.

The table lists this clone with a count of one. The gene calls are TRBV7-9 and TRBJ2-5; 7 nucleotides match TRBD1. The CDR3 length is 15 residues. From germline, CDR1 is SEHNR and CDR2 FQNEAQ (reference sequence). V was pared by 2 bases and J by 5 bases, with 8 bases of the junction left unmatched. The CDR3 DNA sequence: TGTGCCAGCAGCTTAAGAAAGGGGGCGGAGGAGACCCAGTACTTC. This codes for CASSLRKGAEETQYF.

V usage is TRBV6-1 and J usage is TRBJ1-5; 7 bases are shared with TRBD1. This CDR3 region has 15 residues. V gave up 4 bases and J gave up 1 base; unmatched junction bases: 4. Looked up from germline, CDR1 is MNHNS and CDR2 is SASEGT. DNA of the CDR3: TGTGCCAGCAGTGTAGCAGGGGGGAGCAATCAGCCCCAGCATTTT. Translation gives CASSVAGGSNQPQHF.

The chain combines TRBV7-8 with TRBJ2-7; D unclear. CDR3 length equals 15 residues. Germline lookup yields CDR1 SGHVS and CDR2 FQNEAQ. V lost 5 bases and J 4 bases, leaving 18 bases between the germline ends. CDR3: CASSIITGHAYEQYF. In DNA form, the CDR3 reads TGTGCCAGCAGCATTATAACCGGGCACGCGTACGAGCAGTACTTC.

Worth noting for this clone: One end of the junction is discordant with germline, which a read error may explain. The chain employs TRBV2 and TRBJ1-2; possibly TRBD1 for D (5 bases). The germline V gene has CDR1 SNHLY and CDR2 FYNNEI. There are 15 residues in the CDR3. As DNA, the CDR3 is TGTGCCAGCAGAACCGGGCTAGGGGCTAACTACGGCTACACCTTC. Its protein is CASRTGLGANYGYTF.

This clone was observed a single time. The genes are TRBV2 and TRBJ2-4; no firm D call. The CDR3 covers 13 residues. Germline V CDR1 and CDR2: SNHLY, FYNNEI. Trimming left V 4 bases short and J 0 bases short, with 4 bases between. The CDR3 sequence is CASSGGAKNIQYF. DNA for the CDR3: TGTGCCAGCAGTGGGGGAGCCAAAAACATTCAGTACTTC.

CDR3 nucleotide sequence: TGCAGCGTTGCGAGGTCAGGGTCGAACACTGAAGCTTTCTTT. This gives the protein CSVARSGSNTEAFF. The V and J genes are TRBV29-1 and TRBJ1-1; a possible D gene is TRBD1 (5 bases). V shed 4 bases and J shed 1 base, with 13 bases lying between them. The CDR3 runs to 14 residues. Germline V gene sequence: CDR1 SQVTM, CDR2 ANQGSEA.

V is TRBV10-1 and J is TRBJ2-7, with 11 nucleotides matching TRBD1. J lost 0 bases, V lost 4 bases, and 5 bases had no gene match. Germline V gene lookup returns CDR1 WNHNN and CDR2 SYGVQD (reference sequence). The CDR3 runs 16 residues. The CDR3 coding sequence is TGCGCCAGCAGTGGTAGGGGGACAGGGGGCTCCTACGAGCAGTACTTC. It specifies CASSGRGTGGSYEQYF.

This chain uses TRBV7-3 with TRBJ2-3; no clear D. The CDR3 totals 13 residues. V was cut by 8 bases and J by 2 bases, with 11 bases left in between. Germline lookup yields CDR1 SGHTA and CDR2 FQGTGA. CDR3 sequence reads: CASPMGLTDTQYF. The CDR3, as DNA: TGTGCCAGCCCCATGGGCCTCACAGATACGCAGTATTTT.

This clone has a handful of counts. The chain recombines TRBV2 with TRBJ1-1, with D unresolved. This CDR3 contains 14 residues. V was cut by 6 bases and J by 1 base, with 12 bases left in between. Germline CDR1 SNHLY, CDR2 FYNNEI. In DNA form, the CDR3 reads TGTGCCAGCAGCGTCACATCGAAGAACACTGAAGCTTTCTTT. Protein sequence: CASSVTSKNTEAFF. Drawing the rest from reference TRBV2 and TRBJ1-1, the complete variable domain is EPEVTQTPSHQVTQMGQEVILRCVPISNHLYFYWYRQILGQKVEFLVSFYNNEISEKSEIFDDQFSVERPDGSNFTLKIRSTKLEDSAMYFCASSVTSKNTEAFFGQGTRLTVV.

The V and J genes are TRBV7-9 and TRBJ1-1; D remains unclear. CDR3 size: 15 residues. V lost 1 base and J 1 base, leaving 10 bases between the germline ends. The V gene's germline CDR1 is SEHNR and CDR2 FQNEAQ (reference sequence). The CDR3 DNA reads as TGTGCCAGCAGCTTAGGCGGCAGCTCGAACACTGAAGCTTTCTTT. This codes for CASSLGGSSNTEAFF.

J is TRBJ1-1 and V is TRBV7-9; D unclear. From germline, CDR1 is SEHNR and CDR2 FQNEAQ (reference sequence). This CDR3 is 11 amino acids long. Trimming removed 5 bases at V and 6 bases at J, with 7 bases between. The CDR3 region has the DNA TGTGCCAGCAGCCCCAAGGCTGAAGCTTTCTTT. Translating gives CASSPKAEAFF.

This rearrangement joins TRBV2 to TRBJ1-1; 12 bases are a match to TRBD1. Trimming removed 2 bases from V and 5 bases from J; junction bases left unmatched: 6. This CDR3 contains 16 residues. Germline V gene lookup returns CDR1 SNHLY and CDR2 FYNNEI. The CDR3 nucleotides are TGTGCCAGCAGTGAACGGGGACAGGGGGCGCGGACTGAAGCTTTCTTT. Its protein is CASSERGQGARTEAFF.

CDR3 region: CASSRGSNTGELFF. The CDR3, as DNA: TGTGCCAGCAGCCGGGGGTCGAACACCGGGGAGCTGTTTTTT. This chain joins TRBV7-2 and TRBJ2-2; a possible D gene is TRBD2 (6 bases). Trimming removed 5 bases from V and 0 bases from J, with 7 bases in between. The CDR3 loop spans 14 amino acids. Germline assignment: CDR1 SGHTA and CDR2 FQGNSA.

V usage is TRBV27 and J usage is TRBJ1-2; the D gene is possibly TRBD1 (5 bases). V dropped 2 bases and J dropped 10 bases, with 11 bases sitting between them. Germline V CDR1 and CDR2: MNHEY, SMNVEV (reference sequence). This CDR3 contains 12 residues. The CDR3 nucleotides are TGTGCCAGCAGTTTAGGGGGGGGAGTCTACACCTTC. Protein: CASSLGGGVYTF.

In this sample, this clone turned up a few times. V and J are TRBV29-1 and TRBJ1-4, with TRBD1 matching over 8 bases. Trimming removed 6 bases from V and 2 bases from J; junction bases left unmatched: 5. The CDR3 runs 14 residues. Germline assignment: CDR1 SQVTM and CDR2 ANQGSEA. CDR3 amino acids: CSVQGAATNEKLFF. For the CDR3, the DNA is TGCAGCGTGCAGGGGGCCGCCACTAATGAAAAACTGTTTTTT. Looking up the rest from reference TRBV29-1 and TRBJ1-4 gives the full variable domain: SAVISQKPSRDICQRGTSLTIQCQVDSQVTMMFWYRQQPGQSLTLIATANQGSEATYESGFVIDKFPISRPNLTFSTLTVSNMSPEDSSIYLCSVQGAATNEKLFFGSGTQLSVL.

A single count supports this clone. The chain employs TRBV6-1 and TRBJ1-5; 10 bases are a match to TRBD1. Per germline, CDR1 MNHNS and CDR2 SASEGT. The CDR3 contains 17 residues. Trimming cost V 3 bases and J 1 base; bases outside gene matches: 6. CDR3 sequence: CASSDARGQGSNQPQHF. As DNA, the CDR3 is TGTGCCAGCAGTGACGCCCGGGGACAGGGGAGCAATCAGCCCCAGCATTTT.

The chain has TRBV2 and TRBJ1-1; D gene unclear. Germline V gene lookup returns CDR1 SNHLY and CDR2 FYNNEI. This CDR3 has 11 residues. Trimming removed 5 bases from V and 7 bases from J, with 8 bases in between. This CDR3 reads CASSQLVEAFF. In DNA, the CDR3 is TGTGCCAGCAGTCAGCTAGTTGAAGCTTTCTTT.

CDR3 in DNA: TGTGCCATCCTAGCGGGGGGGCGCGGAGACCAGTACTTC. It translates to CAILAGGRGDQYF. J is TRBJ2-5 and V is TRBV2; TRBD2 matches at 12 bases. V was pared by 10 bases and J by 10 bases, with 10 bases of the junction left unmatched. In germline, CDR1 is SNHLY, CDR2 FYNNEI. The CDR3 consists of 13 residues.